The 2 T cell receptor beta chains listed next were all sequenced from one sample in a study of CD8 T cells in ankylosing spondylitis. TCRdb reprocessed the 5' RACE reads via MiXCR and lists one record per CDR3 protein. The sample lists around 90,000 distinct CDR3 sequences; more than 25% were seen once. Material for sequencing was blood, either unsorted or a sorted T cell fraction (not recorded which). The receptor set was obtained from a male donor with ankylosing spondylitis or in good health (not recorded which).

The gene calls are TRBV27 and TRBJ2-7; D is perhaps TRBD1 or TRBD2 (5 bases each). The V gene lost 3 bases and the J gene lost 5 bases, with 14 bases spanning the gap. Germline V gives CDR1 MNHEY, CDR2 SMNVEV (reference sequence). This CDR3 is 14 amino acids long. Written as DNA, the CDR3 is TGTGCCAGCAGTTTTATTGAGGGGATTGACGAGCAGTACTTC. This sequence encodes CASSFIEGIDEQYF.

The rearrangement links TRBV9 to TRBJ1-2; possible D gene TRBD1, 6 bases. From germline, CDR1 is SGDLS and CDR2 YYNGEE. The CDR3 covers 13 residues. The V end lost 0 bases, the J end lost 8 bases, and 11 bases lay between the germline ends. CDR3: CASSVDIGGGYTF. CDR3 bases: TGTGCCAGCAGCGTAGATATAGGGGGAGGCTACACCTTC.